The 30 T cell receptor beta chains in this list originate from one sample, sequenced in a study of blood T cells in healthy people across ages. The second PCR ran roughly 7 to 12 cycles with a sample-barcoded 5' primer and J-beta primers. TCRdb recomputed calls from the 5' RACE reads with MiXCR, one row per CDR3 protein. The data hold about 1.8 million distinct CDR3 sequences, with just under 50% observed a single time. The sample consisted of blood. These receptors were collected from a woman in her thirties or forties in good health.

The chain joins TRBV4-3 to TRBJ2-7; TRBD1 might be the D (6 bases). CDR3 length: 15 amino acids. V lost 3 bases to trimming and J lost 0 bases, with 12 bases between them. CDR1 is LGHNA, CDR2 YSLEER, per germline. The CDR3 coding sequence is TGCGCCAGCAGCCACGGGACACTAAGCTCCTACGAGCAGTACTTC. It specifies CASSHGTLSSYEQYF.

The chain employs TRBV29-1 and TRBJ2-3, with 7 nucleotides matching TRBD1. The CDR3 consists of 15 residues. The germline gives CDR1 SQVTM, CDR2 ANQGSEA. With 2 bases clipped from V and 5 bases from J, the junction kept 10 bases outside the gene matches. CDR3 in amino acids: CSVEKIGGVEDTQYF. CDR3 nucleotides: TGCAGCGTTGAAAAGATAGGGGGCGTTGAAGATACGCAGTATTTT.

This sequence joins TRBV5-5 and TRBJ2-3; no reliable D call. CDR3 length: 14 amino acids. Germline CDR1 and CDR2: SGHKS and YYEKEE (reference sequence). V dropped 0 bases and J dropped 1 base, with 6 bases sitting between them. The CDR3 reads CASSLEPGTDTQYF. The CDR3 DNA reads TGTGCCAGCAGCTTGGAACCCGGCACAGATACGCAGTATTTT. The whole variable domain, filled in from reference TRBV5-5 and TRBJ2-3, reads DAGVTQSPTHLIKTRGQQVTLRCSPISGHKSVSWYQQVLGQGPQFIFQYYEKEERGRGNFPDRFSARQFPNYSSELNVNALLLGDSALYLCASSLEPGTDTQYFGPGTRLTVL.

J is TRBJ2-7 and V is TRBV7-9; the D gene is possibly TRBD2 (6 bases). With 5 bases removed from V and 2 bases from J, the gap between germline ends came to 13 bases. Germline values: CDR1 SEHNR, CDR2 FQNEAQ (reference sequence). This CDR3 is 14 amino acids long. CDR3 DNA: TGTGCCAGCAGCCGGGGGATTTTAACCTACGAGCAGTACTTC. Translation gives CASSRGILTYEQYF.

As for this clonotype: The germline gene is not matched at one end of the junction; a read error may be the cause. The rearrangement uses TRBV29-1 and TRBJ2-2, with 8 bases aligning to TRBD2. This CDR3 has 14 residues. CDR1 and CDR2 (germline): SQVTM, ANQGSEA. The CDR3 protein is CSVESGLVSGELFF. CDR3 DNA sequence: TGCAGCGTTGAGTCGGGACTAGTTTCCGGGGAGTTGTTTTTT.

CDR3 sequence: CASSVEREAPERTDTQYF. In nucleotides, the CDR3 is TGTGCCAGCAGCGTCGAAAGGGAGGCCCCGGAGCGCACAGATACGCAGTATTTT. The J gene is TRBJ2-3, the V gene TRBV9, with D perhaps TRBD2 (6 bases). V dropped 2 bases and J dropped 1 base, with 20 bases sitting between them. Germline V gives CDR1 SGDLS, CDR2 YYNGEE. CDR3 length: 18 amino acids.

The chain couples TRBV9 to TRBJ2-3; a weak D match, TRBD2 (7 bases). The germline V and J ends were trimmed by 0 bases and 2 bases, with 13 bases remaining between them. This CDR3 has 16 amino acids. CDR1 SGDLS and CDR2 YYNGEE come from the germline V gene. CDR3 sequence (DNA): TGTGCCAGCAGCGTAGAGGCGGGGGCCCACACAGATACGCAGTATTTT. This encodes CASSVEAGAHTDTQYF.

The rearrangement uses TRBV4-1 and TRBJ2-1, with unresolved D. The germline V gene encodes CDR1 MGHRA and CDR2 YSYEKL. The CDR3 spans 14 residues. V was shortened by 1 base and J by 5 bases, with 9 bases between the two germline ends. The CDR3 here is CASSQVNSDNEQFF. In nucleotides, the CDR3 is TGCGCCAGCAGCCAAGTTAACAGCGACAATGAGCAGTTCTTC.

Worth noting for this clonotype: A read error is possible here, since a much larger clone lies one base away. The chain is built from TRBV24-1 and TRBJ2-6; D unclear. Trimming took 4 bases from V and 0 from J, leaving 3 bases between them. The CDR3 spans 14 residues. CDR1 and CDR2 from the germline V gene are KGHDR and SFDVKD. The CDR3 DNA reads as TGTGCCACCAGTGAGAGCTCTGGGGCCAACGTCCTGACTTTC. This translates into CATSESSGANVLTF.

The rearrangement links TRBV12-3 or TRBV12-4 to TRBJ2-1; a possible D gene is TRBD2 (5 bases). Trimming took off 4 bases at V and 6 bases at J, with 13 bases between the two ends. This CDR3 is built from 14 residues. The CDR3 loop reads CASSSGLHRNEQFF. The CDR3 DNA reads TGTGCCAGCAGTTCAGGACTCCACCGCAATGAGCAGTTCTTC.

V and J are TRBV6-5 and TRBJ2-4, with 10 bases identical to TRBD2. The J call may be incorrect, as the DNA end agrees better with TRBJ2-7. Looked up from germline, CDR1 is MNHEY and CDR2 is SVGAGI. The CDR3 consists of 15 residues. The CDR3 bases are TGTGCCAGCAGTTATTCAGTAGCGGGGGGCGGCGAGCAGTACTTC. It is translated as CASSYSVAGGGEQYF.

The chain joins TRBV7-9 to TRBJ2-1, with 9 positions matching TRBD2. CDR3 length: 17 residues. CDR1 is SEHNR and CDR2 is FQNEAQ in the germline V gene (reference sequence). V gave up 2 bases and J gave up 7 bases; unmatched junction bases: 12. CDR3 in DNA: TGTGCCAGCAGCTTATGGAGGCGGGGGGGCCAGTGGAATGAGCAGTTCTTC. Translating gives CASSLWRRGGQWNEQFF.

The chain links TRBV28 to TRBJ2-5; 7 nucleotides line up with TRBD1. Looked up from germline, CDR1 is MDHEN and CDR2 is SYDVKM. The CDR3 loop spans 16 amino acids. With 2 bases clipped from V and 2 bases from J, the junction kept 8 bases outside the gene matches. CDR3 loop: CASSLVTGVPQETQYF. DNA for the CDR3: TGTGCCAGCAGTTTAGTAACAGGGGTACCGCAAGAGACCCAGTACTTC.

The J gene is TRBJ1-4, the V gene TRBV9; TRBD1 matches at 8 bases. This CDR3 contains 15 residues. Germline CDR1 and CDR2: SGDLS and YYNGEE. V lost 4 bases, J lost 3 bases, and 5 bases stayed unmatched. CDR3 coding DNA: TGTGCCAGCAGCCCCCGGGACAGGTCTAATGAAAAACTGTTTTTT. Residues: CASSPRDRSNEKLFF. The whole variable domain, remainder taken from reference TRBV9 and TRBJ1-4, is DSGVTQTPKHLITATGQRVTLRCSPRSGDLSVYWYQQSLDQGLQFLIQYYNGEERAKGNILERFSAQQFPDLHSELNLSSLELGDSALYFCASSPRDRSNEKLFFGSGTQLSVL.

V usage is TRBV5-1 and J usage is TRBJ1-1; D unresolved. This CDR3 has 15 amino acids. V was clipped by 3 bases and J by 1 base, with 13 bases between them. CDR1 is SGHRS, CDR2 YFSETQ, per germline. CDR3 sequence reads: CASSSDWTENTEAFF. The CDR3 nucleotides are TGCGCCAGCAGCTCAGATTGGACGGAGAACACTGAAGCTTTCTTT.

The V call is TRBV27, the J call TRBJ2-7; no reliable D call. The V gene lost 7 bases and the J gene lost 3 bases, with 22 bases spanning the gap. Germline CDR1 reads MNHEY; CDR2 reads SMNVEV (reference sequence). This CDR3 contains 16 residues. This CDR3 is CASTPLMGEDHYEQYF. In DNA, the CDR3 is TGTGCCAGCACACCTCTTATGGGTGAGGATCACTACGAGCAGTACTTC.

The chain has TRBV5-1 and TRBJ1-1; TRBD1 is a possible D gene (6 bases). Germline loops: CDR1 SGHRS, CDR2 YFSETQ. The CDR3 is made up of 15 amino acids. With 1 base removed from V and 6 bases from J, the gap between germline ends came to 16 bases. CDR3 sequence reads: CASSLSTGIQAEAFF. The CDR3 DNA sequence: TGCGCCAGCAGCTTGTCAACAGGGATTCAGGCTGAAGCTTTCTTT.

The chain combines TRBV29-1 with TRBJ2-1; possible D gene TRBD1, 6 bases. Germline V CDR1 and CDR2: SQVTM, ANQGSEA. V shed 5 bases and J shed 2 bases, with 10 bases lying between them. This CDR3 has 13 residues. CDR3 protein: CSVRGQPYNEQFF. DNA for the CDR3: TGCAGCGTTAGAGGACAGCCCTACAATGAGCAGTTCTTC.

This clonotype has a single count. The CDR3 does not end in the conserved phenylalanine or tryptophan, so this is likely a read error. This sequence joins TRBV20-1 and TRBJ2-5; the match to TRBD1 covers 8 bases. After removal of 6 bases from V and 4 bases from J, the junction contained 7 bases not matched to a gene. This CDR3 region has 13 residues. In germline, CDR1 is DFQATT, CDR2 SNEGSKA (reference sequence). The CDR3: CSAVDRGAETQYV. The CDR3 DNA follows: TGCAGTGCAGTAGACAGGGGAGCAGAGACCCAGTACGTC.

This chain links TRBV12-3 or TRBV12-4 with TRBJ2-5, with 7 bases fitting TRBD2. V lost 6 bases, J lost 5 bases, and 12 bases stayed unmatched. There are 15 residues in the CDR3. The CDR3 sequence is CASRPGTTPGETQYF. In DNA, the CDR3 is TGTGCCAGCAGGCCCGGGACTACCCCTGGGGAGACCCAGTACTTC.

The genes are TRBV6-2 or TRBV6-3 and TRBJ2-3, with 11 bases lining up with TRBD2. The CDR3 contains 16 residues. Germline lookup yields CDR1 MNHEY and CDR2 SVGEGT. After removal of 5 bases from V and 2 bases from J, the junction contained 6 bases not matched to a gene. The DNA for the CDR3 is TGTGCCAGCAGTCTACTAGCGGGGGCCAACACAGATACGCAGTATTTT. As protein: CASSLLAGANTDTQYF.

V gene TRBV20-1 combines with J gene TRBJ2-7; D may be TRBD1 (5 bases). The V end was cut by 4 bases, the J end by 0 bases, with 16 bases between. Looked up from germline, CDR1 is DFQATT and CDR2 is SNEGSKA (reference sequence). The CDR3 sequence is 15 residues long. The DNA for the CDR3 is TGCAGTGCTACTAGGGGCTCTGGGGCCTCCTACGAGCAGTACTTC. Translation: CSATRGSGASYEQYF.

This clonotype was seen only a few times. CDR3 region: CSARELDKNIQYF. The CDR3 DNA reads TGCAGTGCTAGAGAGTTGGACAAAAACATTCAGTACTTC. V is TRBV20-1 and J is TRBJ2-4; D ambiguous. V gave up 0 bases and J gave up 3 bases, with 6 bases separating them. The CDR3 covers 13 residues. CDR1 and CDR2 (germline): DFQATT, SNEGSKA (reference sequence).

The rearrangement uses TRBV6-5 and TRBJ1-2; D is ambiguous. Germline V gives CDR1 MNHEY, CDR2 SVGAGI. The CDR3 totals 15 residues. The ends were cut back, 7 bases at V and 1 base at J, with 16 bases in the middle. In nucleotides, the CDR3 is TGTGCCAGCACCGTGGGAGCTGGAGTTAACTATGGCTACACCTTC. This gives the protein CASTVGAGVNYGYTF.

This chain uses TRBV9 with TRBJ1-1, with 8 bases lining up with TRBD1. The germline V gene has CDR1 SGDLS and CDR2 YYNGEE. The CDR3 is 13 residues long. The V and J ends lost 3 bases and 8 bases, in that order; junction bases with no gene match: 6. The CDR3 spells CASSAGQGREAFF. The CDR3 bases are TGTGCCAGCAGCGCAGGACAGGGCCGCGAAGCTTTCTTT.

The V gene is TRBV4-3, the J gene TRBJ2-3, with D perhaps assigned TRBD1 or TRBD2 (5 bases each). V gave up 1 base and J gave up 2 bases, with 13 bases separating them. The CDR3 has 16 residues. In germline, CDR1 is LGHNA, CDR2 YSLEER. CDR3 bases: TGCGCCAGCAGCCAAGTACTAGGGACCAACACAGATACGCAGTATTTT. Translated: CASSQVLGTNTDTQYF.

Turning to this clonotype: A much larger clone lies one base from this, so it may be a read error. The chain carries TRBV7-2 and TRBJ2-3; maybe TRBD1 (5 bases). This CDR3 is built from 17 residues. Germline V gene sequence: CDR1 SGHTA, CDR2 FQGNSA. The ends were cut back, 10 bases at V and 2 bases at J, with 25 bases in the middle. In nucleotides, the CDR3 is TGTGCCACCTTGGACCAGGGTAGCAGGCTGCCCACAGATACGCAGTATTTT. Protein sequence: CATLDQGSRLPTDTQYF.

This clonotype showed up just a few times. The V and J genes are TRBV29-1 and TRBJ2-1; D not resolved. The V and J ends lost 1 base and 5 bases respectively, with 9 bases between them. The CDR3 sequence is 13 residues long. The V gene's germline CDR1 is SQVTM and CDR2 ANQGSEA. The CDR3 nucleotides are TGCAGCGTTGAAGTAGGCAGGCACAATGAGCAGTTCTTC. Translation gives CSVEVGRHNEQFF.

This clonotype has only a few counts. The chain carries TRBV28 and TRBJ2-5; D might be TRBD1 or TRBD2, each matching 5 bases. The CDR3 contains 13 residues. Trimming pared 7 bases from V and 1 base from J, leaving 10 bases between. Germline V gene data show CDR1 as MDHEN and CDR2 as SYDVKM. The CDR3: CASIPGTQETQYF. The CDR3, as DNA: TGTGCCAGCATCCCGGGGACCCAAGAGACCCAGTACTTC.

The chain has TRBV20-1 and TRBJ1-1; no definite D call. This CDR3 is 14 amino acids long. Trimming removed 0 bases at V and 0 bases at J, with 8 bases between. Germline V gives CDR1 DFQATT, CDR2 SNEGSKA (reference sequence). The CDR3 sequence is CSARDLQLNTEAFF. The DNA for the CDR3 is TGCAGTGCTAGAGATTTACAGTTGAACACTGAAGCTTTCTTT.